The clone carrying this TCR beta chain was recorded once. The sample originates from a study of blood T cell repertoires in COVID-19. Here immunoSEQ multiplex PCR was the method, and the copy in TCRdb shows in-frame clones only, minus some. In the table there are some 140,000 clones, around three quarters of which are singletons. Germline loops: CDR1 DFQATT, CDR2 SNEGSKA (reference sequence). The CDR3 is 11 amino acids. The sequencing sample was made of peripheral blood. The chain is built from TRBV20-1 and TRBJ1-2; TRBD1 is a possible D gene (6 bases). This clonotype was sampled from a man at least 80 years old with acute or convalescent COVID-19. The CDR3 protein is CSKRDTYGYTF. The CDR3 nucleotides are TGCAGCAAACGGGACACCTATGGCTACACCTTC.